The present T cell receptor (beta chain) was sequenced within a study of blood T cells in healthy people across ages. A second PCR, run for about 7 to 12 cycles, used a sample-barcoded 5' primer plus a J-beta primer mix. Each cDNA was tagged by a template-switch adaptor containing 12 random nucleotides. TCRdb redid the calling of the 5' RACE reads with MiXCR, one entry per CDR3 protein. The sample carries some 860,000 distinct CDR3 sequences, 45% to 70% recorded once. The sample holds a few counts of this clonotype. Germline loops: CDR1 DFQATT, CDR2 SNEGSKA (reference sequence). V dropped 6 bases and J dropped 2 bases, with 19 bases sitting between them. The CDR3 is 15 amino acids.

This TCR was recovered from a middle-aged man in good health. Sequencing was done on a sample of blood. The chain links TRBV20-1 to TRBJ2-5, with D perhaps matching TRBD1 or TRBD2 (6 bases each). CDR3 sequence reads: CSANLGGGPQETQYF. Here the CDR3 DNA reads TGCAGTGCCAACCTCGGTGGGGGGCCTCAAGAGACCCAGTACTTC.